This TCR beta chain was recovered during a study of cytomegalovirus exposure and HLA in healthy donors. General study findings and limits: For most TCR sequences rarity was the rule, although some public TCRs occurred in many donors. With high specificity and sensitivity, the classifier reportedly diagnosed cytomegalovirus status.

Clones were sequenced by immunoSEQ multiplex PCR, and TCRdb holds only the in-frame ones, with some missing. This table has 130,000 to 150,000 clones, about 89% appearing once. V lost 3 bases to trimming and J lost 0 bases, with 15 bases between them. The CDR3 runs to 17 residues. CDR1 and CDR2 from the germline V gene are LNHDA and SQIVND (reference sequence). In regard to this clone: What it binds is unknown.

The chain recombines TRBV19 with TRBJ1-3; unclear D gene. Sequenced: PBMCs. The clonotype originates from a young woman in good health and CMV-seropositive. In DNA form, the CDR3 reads TGTGCCAGTAGTATCATGGCCGGGAGCCTCTCTGGAAACACCATATATTTT. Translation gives CASSIMAGSLSGNTIYF.